This T cell receptor (beta chain) is from a study of shared clonotypes between healthy human individuals (dated by TCRdb to between 2020 and 2021). With respect to the entire study: A few men and two women, aged 18 to 49 years, made up the cohort. Blood TCR repertoires of about 5 healthy adults were deeply sequenced to estimate repertoire size and the extent of clonotype sharing between individuals. To increase sequencing depth and limit assay-specific biases, TCR repertoire library preparation and sequencing were carried out by different laboratories using diverse techniques. Each donor's leukapheresis produced roughly between roughly 0.85 and 9.5 billion PBMCs. Study-wide conclusions, independent of this receptor: Pairwise subsampling indicated that sequencing depth was expected to affect the degree of clonotype sharing among donors. Sampling was limited to blood, and TCR repertoires in tissue likely differ from TCR repertoires in blood. Because the study included a small number of donors, the genetic and exposure-history diversity represented was limited.

Ten or more counts support this clone. What this receptor recognizes is not known. Within one base of it there is no much larger clone, and no base qualities were kept. The donors were healthy, HIV-negative adults who had no recently reported acute infections or vaccinations. Only Caucasian adults living in Nashville, Tennessee, USA were represented among the donors. For unsorted samples, about 90 million PBMCs were counted, and genomic DNA was extracted using the QIAamp DNA Blood Mini kit. Blood was collected by leukapheresis, and PBMCs were isolated by Ficoll-Histopaque density gradient centrifugation and then cryopreserved in liquid nitrogen vapor phase. CDR1 SGHVS and CDR2 FQNEAQ are derived from the germline V gene. Trimming removed 5 bases from V and 4 bases from J, leaving 12 bases between the germline ends. From cysteine to phenylalanine, the CDR3 is 14 amino acids long. Of the read, only the CDR3 DNA is kept; its 42 bases are in frame from base 1.

Using the deep immunoSEQ assay, multiplex PCR amplified TCR CDR3 regions from genomic DNA. Extracted genomic DNA from each cell subset was distributed evenly across all wells of several immunoSEQ 96-well plates, and each plate was treated as a replicate. Each replicate PCR for unsorted PBMC received about 300 ng genomic DNA, equal to tens of thousands of T cell genomes. Ten immunoSEQ deep assay plates were used to sequence unsorted PBMC genomic DNA. Purified libraries were quantified with a Qubit 3.0 fluorometer, sized on a Bioanalyzer 2100, and re-quantified with the KAPA Library Quantification kit. Each immunoSEQ 96-well plate was sequenced on its own single-read 150-cycle Illumina NextSeq 550 flow cell. The authors' analysis ran thus. Because the immunoSEQ output included only junctional sequences and no quality scores, the filtering could not be the same as the filtering used for full-length reads. To assign V/J genes and CDR3, sequences were annotated using PyIR, a Python wrapper for IgBLAST v1.9, with IMGT germline references. Reads were removed for weak V/J assignments (E-value above 1e-6), missing CDR3, stop codons, out-of-frame junctions, or ambiguous translated residues. V3J clonotypes were defined as sequences sharing the same inferred V gene, J gene, and CDR3 amino acid sequence. To compute the percentage overlap between repertoires, the number of shared unique clonotypes was divided by the size of the smaller repertoire. Repertoire richness was assessed with RTK rarefaction, the Chao1 estimator, and Recon v2.1 estimates of unobserved clonotypes. TCRdb took this table from immuneACCESS and kept in-frame rearrangements with V and J called. Such tables lack part of the clones; where checked against another copy, unresolved V genes explain under half of the gap, and the rest is unexplained. The V and J calls and the clone size are those of that table, but D and trimming were determined from the DNA. This sample comprises hundreds of thousands of clones, approximately 77% of them detected only once. The top ten constitute about 12% of the sample.

The rearrangement joined TRBV7-8 to TRBJ1-5; a confident D gene designation cannot be given. The receptor was derived from a woman aged 40 to 55 in good health. Some clones in this sample may be carry-over from other donors' samples. Sequenced input: PBMCs. Here the CDR3 is given as CASSAMSGNQPQHF. The bases are TGTGCCAGCAGCGCCATGTCCGGGAATCAGCCCCAGCATTTT.